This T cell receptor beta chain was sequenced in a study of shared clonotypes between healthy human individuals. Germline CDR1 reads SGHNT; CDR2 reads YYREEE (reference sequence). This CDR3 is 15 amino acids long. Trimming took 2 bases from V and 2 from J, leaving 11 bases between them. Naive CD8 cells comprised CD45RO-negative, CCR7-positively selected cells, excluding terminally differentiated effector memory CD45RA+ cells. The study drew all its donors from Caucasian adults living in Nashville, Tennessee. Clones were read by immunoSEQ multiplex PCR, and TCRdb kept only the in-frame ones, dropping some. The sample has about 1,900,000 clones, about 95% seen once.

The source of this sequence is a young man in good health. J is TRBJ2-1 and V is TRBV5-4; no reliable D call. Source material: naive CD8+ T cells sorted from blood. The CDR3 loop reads CASSFLIEAYNEQFF. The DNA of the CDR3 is TGTGCCAGCAGCTTTTTGATAGAAGCCTACAATGAGCAGTTCTTC.